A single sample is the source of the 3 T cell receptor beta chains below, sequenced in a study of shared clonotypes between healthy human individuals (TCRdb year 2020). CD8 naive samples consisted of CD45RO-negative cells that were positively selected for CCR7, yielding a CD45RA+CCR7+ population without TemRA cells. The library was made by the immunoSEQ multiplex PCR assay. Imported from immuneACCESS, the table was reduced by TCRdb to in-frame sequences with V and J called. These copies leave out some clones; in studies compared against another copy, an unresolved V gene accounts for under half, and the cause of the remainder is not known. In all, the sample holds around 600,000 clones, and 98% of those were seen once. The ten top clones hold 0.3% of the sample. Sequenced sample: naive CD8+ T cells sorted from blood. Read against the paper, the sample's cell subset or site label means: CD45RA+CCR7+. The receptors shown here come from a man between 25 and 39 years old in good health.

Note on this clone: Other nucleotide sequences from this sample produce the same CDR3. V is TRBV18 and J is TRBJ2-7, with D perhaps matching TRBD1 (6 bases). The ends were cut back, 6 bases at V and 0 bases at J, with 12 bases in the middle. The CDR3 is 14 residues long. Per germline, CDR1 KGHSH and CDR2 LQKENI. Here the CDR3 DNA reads TGTGCCAGCTCGCCGACAGGTTCCTCCTACGAGCAGTACTTC. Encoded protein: CASSPTGSSYEQYF.

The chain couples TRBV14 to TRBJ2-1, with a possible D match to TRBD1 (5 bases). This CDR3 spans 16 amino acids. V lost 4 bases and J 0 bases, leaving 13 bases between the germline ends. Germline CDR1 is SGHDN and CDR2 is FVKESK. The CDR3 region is CASSPEDSYSYNEQFF. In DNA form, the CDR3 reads TGTGCCAGCAGCCCAGAAGACAGTTACTCCTACAATGAGCAGTTCTTC.

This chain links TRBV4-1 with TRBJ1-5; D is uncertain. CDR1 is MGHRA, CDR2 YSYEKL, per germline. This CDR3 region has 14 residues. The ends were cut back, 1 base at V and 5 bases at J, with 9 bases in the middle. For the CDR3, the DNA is TGCGCCAGCAGCCAAGTACCAGGCGATCAGCCCCAGCATTTT. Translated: CASSQVPGDQPQHF.